The 26 T cell receptor beta chains presented below share a single source sample, sequenced in a study of shared clonotypes between healthy human individuals. Method: immunoSEQ multiplex PCR; TCRdb's copy keeps in-frame clones and lacks some. Here the sample spans over a million clones, roughly 96% being singletons. Sequencing was done on a sample of naive CD4+ T cells sorted from blood. The subset denotes: CD45RA+ positively selected. The receptors shown here come from a man aged 25 to 40 in good health.

This clone is a singleton in its sample. The sample carries other DNA sequences with the same CDR3. J is TRBJ2-7 and V is TRBV15; D call uncertain. The CDR3 sequence is 13 residues long. Germline V gene sequence: CDR1 LNHNV, CDR2 YYDKDF (reference sequence). Trimming left V 1 base short and J 1 base short, with 5 bases between. The CDR3 reads CATSRGRSYEQYF. The CDR3 DNA reads TGTGCCACCAGCAGAGGACGGTCCTACGAGCAGTACTTC.

The sample holds one count of this clone. This chain links TRBV6-5 with TRBJ1-4, with D possibly being TRBD1 (5 bases). The CDR3 covers 14 residues. The V end lost 5 bases, the J end lost 7 bases, and 14 bases lay between the germline ends. Germline CDR1 reads MNHEY; CDR2 reads SVGAGI. CDR3 nucleotides: TGTGCCAGCAGTATCGGGGGGGGACGTGAAAAACTGTTTTTT. Amino acid sequence: CASSIGGGREKLFF.

The CDR3 here is CASSPVDPRADTQYF. The CDR3, as DNA: TGCGCCAGCAGCCCCGTGGACCCACGGGCAGATACGCAGTATTTT. This chain links TRBV5-1 with TRBJ2-3; D call uncertain. This CDR3 has 15 residues. Germline values: CDR1 SGHRS, CDR2 YFSETQ. V shed 4 bases and J shed 4 bases, with 16 bases lying between them.

Details on this clone: In the same sample, other DNA sequences code for this CDR3. The chain couples TRBV20-1 to TRBJ2-7; D gene uncertain. The CDR3 totals 11 residues. Germline V gene data show CDR1 as DFQATT and CDR2 as SNEGSKA (reference sequence). V was clipped by 2 bases and J by 4 bases, with 6 bases between them. CDR3 coding DNA: TGCAGTGCTAGAAGGGATTACGAGCAGTACTTC. This codes for CSARRDYEQYF.

The rearrangement links TRBV15 to TRBJ1-4; a weak D match, TRBD1 (5 bases). From germline, CDR1 is LNHNV and CDR2 YYDKDF (reference sequence). The CDR3 is 18 residues long. The V gene lost 1 base and the J gene lost 5 bases, with 20 bases spanning the gap. The CDR3 DNA reads TGTGCCACCAGCAGAGTACCATCTCCAGGGTCGATGAATGAAAAACTGTTTTTT. It yields the protein CATSRVPSPGSMNEKLFF.

The chain joins TRBV6-1 to TRBJ1-1; TRBD1 matches at 7 bases. The CDR3 totals 11 residues. Trimming removed 6 bases from V and 11 bases from J; junction bases left unmatched: 6. CDR1 and CDR2 (germline): MNHNS, SASEGT. CDR3 residues: CASRDQGVAFF. In DNA form, the CDR3 reads TGTGCCAGCAGGGATCAGGGGGTGGCTTTCTTT.

The rearrangement links TRBV19 to TRBJ1-4; 8 bases fit TRBD1. CDR3 size: 14 residues. CDR1 LNHDA and CDR2 SQIVND come from the germline V gene (reference sequence). J lost 8 bases, V lost 6 bases, and 8 bases had no gene match. For the CDR3, the DNA is TGTGCCAGTAGGGTGACAGGGGCCGAGGAAAAACTGTTTTTT. It yields the protein CASRVTGAEEKLFF.

The chain has TRBV2 and TRBJ2-2; weak D call: TRBD2 (5 bases). Germline V gene lookup returns CDR1 SNHLY and CDR2 FYNNEI. V lost 5 bases and J lost 0, with 13 bases in between. This CDR3 comprises 16 residues. As DNA, the CDR3 is TGTGCCAGCAGTTCCCAGCGGTTCGCGAACACCGGGGAGCTGTTTTTT. Translating gives CASSSQRFANTGELFF.

The J gene is TRBJ1-5, the V gene TRBV5-5; D not resolved. The V and J ends lost 4 bases and 0 bases respectively, with 14 bases between them. The germline gives CDR1 SGHKS, CDR2 YYEKEE (reference sequence). This CDR3 is 16 amino acids long. For the CDR3, the DNA is TGTGCCAGCAGCCAACTTAGTACAGTTAGCAATCAGCCCCAGCATTTT. This codes for CASSQLSTVSNQPQHF.

The rearrangement links TRBV6-1 to TRBJ2-1; D tentatively reads TRBD1 or TRBD2 (6 bases each). V was cut by 5 bases and J by 5 bases, with 16 bases left in between. The CDR3 consists of 15 residues. Looked up from germline, CDR1 is MNHNS and CDR2 is SASEGT. CDR3: CASSRATGAHNEQFF. The CDR3 bases are TGTGCCAGCAGTCGGGCGACGGGGGCCCACAATGAGCAGTTCTTC.

J is TRBJ2-7 and V is TRBV5-1; 7 bases are a match to TRBD2. The J segment lost 0 bases and the V segment lost 4 bases, leaving 10 bases of the junction unmatched. There are 16 residues in the CDR3. CDR1 is SGHRS, CDR2 YFSETQ, per germline. Here the CDR3 reads CASSPRPSGNSYEQYF. CDR3 sequence (DNA): TGCGCCAGCAGCCCCCGACCAAGCGGGAACTCCTACGAGCAGTACTTC.

The chain links TRBV7-9 to TRBJ1-2, with 8 bases lining up with TRBD1. V lost 2 bases and J lost 1; bases outside the gene matches: 15. Germline V CDR1 and CDR2: SEHNR, FQNEAQ (reference sequence). The CDR3 sequence is 19 residues long. DNA of the CDR3: TGTGCCAGCAGCTTACGAAAAACAGGACAGGGATCGGATAACTATGGCTACACCTTC. Its translation: CASSLRKTGQGSDNYGYTF.

The rearrangement joins TRBV15 to TRBJ2-2; D ambiguous. Germline CDR1 LNHNV, CDR2 YYDKDF (reference sequence). The CDR3 is 13 amino acids. Trimming removed 0 bases at V and 5 bases at J, with 4 bases between. CDR3 loop: CATSRERTGELFF. As DNA, the CDR3 is TGTGCCACCAGCAGAGAAAGGACCGGGGAGCTGTTTTTT.

The chain joins TRBV15 to TRBJ2-7; weak D call: TRBD2 (5 bases). V was trimmed by 0 bases and J by 0 bases, leaving 15 bases between them. This CDR3 comprises 17 residues. Germline loops: CDR1 LNHNV, CDR2 YYDKDF (reference sequence). The CDR3 DNA reads TGTGCCACCAGCAGAGAACGAGGAACGGGGAGCTCCTACGAGCAGTACTTC. Translated: CATSRERGTGSSYEQYF.

The J gene is TRBJ2-1, the V gene TRBV28; no clear D gene. The germline V and J ends were trimmed by 3 bases and 5 bases, with 14 bases remaining between them. Per germline, CDR1 MDHEN and CDR2 SYDVKM. The CDR3 covers 15 residues. CDR3 sequence reads: CASSFPPEAHNEQFF. The CDR3 region has the DNA TGTGCCAGCAGTTTTCCCCCAGAGGCCCACAATGAGCAGTTCTTC.

As concerns this clone: Other DNA sequences from this sample encode an identical CDR3 as well. This chain connects TRBV5-1 to TRBJ2-5; the match to TRBD2 covers 12 bases. CDR1 and CDR2 (germline): SGHRS, YFSETQ. The CDR3 totals 14 residues. Trimming cost V 6 bases and J 2 bases; bases outside gene matches: 2. The CDR3 DNA reads as TGCGCCAGCACCGGGACTAGCGGGCAAGAGACCCAGTACTTC. Protein product: CASTGTSGQETQYF.

This chain uses TRBV5-1 with TRBJ2-2; 12 nucleotides agree with TRBD1. J lost 4 bases, V lost 0 bases, and 4 bases had no gene match. CDR1 and CDR2 (germline): SGHRS, YFSETQ. The CDR3 is made up of 17 amino acids. CDR3 amino acids: CASSLAGTGGRTGELFF. Written as DNA, the CDR3 is TGCGCCAGCAGCTTGGCCGGGACAGGGGGCCGCACCGGGGAGCTGTTTTTT.

The J gene is TRBJ2-5, the V gene TRBV19, with D unclear. Germline V gene lookup returns CDR1 LNHDA and CDR2 SQIVND (reference sequence). There are 11 residues in the CDR3. V was clipped by 6 bases and J by 3 bases, with 5 bases between them. CDR3 in DNA: TGTGCCAGTAGCACAGAAGAGACCCAGTACTTC. Translated, it gives CASSTEETQYF.

The CDR3 region is CASSVTGLVVDTQYF. In nucleotides, the CDR3 is TGTGCCAGCAGCGTAACGGGACTAGTTGTTGATACGCAGTATTTT. The gene calls are TRBV7-9 and TRBJ2-3, with 8 bases fitting TRBD2. J lost 6 bases, V lost 5 bases, and 10 bases had no gene match. CDR3 length: 15 residues. The germline V gene has CDR1 SEHNR and CDR2 FQNEAQ (reference sequence).

The chain joins TRBV28 to TRBJ1-2, with D possibly being TRBD1 (5 bases). Between the trimmed V and J ends, which lost 1 base and 5 bases, there was a span of 17 bases. This CDR3 is built from 16 residues. Germline CDR1 reads MDHEN; CDR2 reads SYDVKM. Here the CDR3 reads CASSLSGWGRVYGYTF. CDR3 coding DNA: TGTGCCAGCAGTTTATCTGGTTGGGGCCGGGTTTATGGCTACACCTTC.

In its sample, this clone was seen once. This CDR3 reads CTSSFGQPPMEQYF. Here the CDR3 DNA reads TGCACCAGCAGCTTCGGACAGCCCCCAATGGAGCAGTACTTC. The chain uses TRBV1 and TRBJ2-5; the table names TRBD1, a call not compared with the DNA. TRBV1 constitutes a pseudogene. This CDR3 has 14 residues.

The rearrangement joins TRBV6-6 to TRBJ1-1, with a weak D call TRBD1 (6 bases). CDR1 is MNHNY and CDR2 is SVGAGI in the germline V gene (reference sequence). CDR3 length: 13 residues. The ends were cut back, 7 bases at V and 4 bases at J, with 13 bases in the middle. The CDR3 coding sequence is TGTGCCAGCACTCAGGTAGGGGGCACTGAAGCTTTCTTT. It translates to CASTQVGGTEAFF.

The chain joins TRBV5-1 to TRBJ2-5, with D maybe TRBD2 (5 bases). Germline CDR1 and CDR2: SGHRS and YFSETQ. This CDR3 comprises 13 residues. V was pared by 5 bases and J by 0 bases, with 8 bases between. The CDR3 coding sequence is TGCGCCAGCAGAAGGGAGAACCAAGAGACCCAGTACTTC. Residues: CASRRENQETQYF.

As for this clone: The germline gene is not matched at one end of the junction; a read error may be the cause. The same CDR3 also results from other DNA sequences found in this sample. This chain uses TRBV30 with TRBJ2-3; 10 nucleotides agree with TRBD1. There are 15 residues in the CDR3. The germline V gene encodes CDR1 GTSNPN and CDR2 SVGIG (reference sequence). The CDR3 coding sequence is TGTGCCTGCCTAAGGACAGGGGGAAGCACGGATACGCAGTATTTT. Its translation is CACLRTGGSTDTQYF.

V is TRBV5-1 and J is TRBJ2-7; TRBD1 aligns across 9 bases. Unmatched junction bases numbered 10, after V lost 4 bases and J lost 5 bases. Germline-derived CDR1 and CDR2 are SGHRS and YFSETQ. The CDR3 has 15 amino acids. CDR3 nucleotide sequence: TGCGCCAGCAGCACTGGACAGGGGTTATCGGACGAGCAGTACTTC. This translates into CASSTGQGLSDEQYF.

The genes are TRBV11-1 and TRBJ1-1; D might be TRBD1 (6 bases). Germline V gene lookup returns CDR1 SGHAT and CDR2 FQDESV (reference sequence). The CDR3 is made up of 15 amino acids. The V end was cut by 2 bases, the J end by 1 base, with 11 bases between. The CDR3 here is CASSLWTVTNTEAFF. For the CDR3, the DNA is TGTGCCAGCAGCTTATGGACAGTCACGAACACTGAAGCTTTCTTT.